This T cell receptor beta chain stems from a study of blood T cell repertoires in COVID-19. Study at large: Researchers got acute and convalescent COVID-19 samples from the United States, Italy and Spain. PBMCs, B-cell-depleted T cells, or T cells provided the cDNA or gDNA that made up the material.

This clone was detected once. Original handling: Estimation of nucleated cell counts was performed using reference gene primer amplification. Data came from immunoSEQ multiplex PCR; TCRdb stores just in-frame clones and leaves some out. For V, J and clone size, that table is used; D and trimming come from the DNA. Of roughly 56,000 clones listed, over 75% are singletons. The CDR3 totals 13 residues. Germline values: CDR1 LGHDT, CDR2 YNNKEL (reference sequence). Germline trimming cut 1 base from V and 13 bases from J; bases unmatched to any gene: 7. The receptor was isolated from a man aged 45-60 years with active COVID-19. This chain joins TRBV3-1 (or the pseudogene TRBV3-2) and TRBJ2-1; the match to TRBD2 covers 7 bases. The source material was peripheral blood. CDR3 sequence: CASSQAWSGAQFF. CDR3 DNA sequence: TGTGCCAGCAGCCAAGCGTGGAGCGGGGCACAGTTCTTC.